A single sample gave rise to the 6 T cell receptor beta chains below, sequenced in a study of blood T cell repertoires in COVID-19. Some clones are missing from TCRdb's copy, which holds only in-frame ones; the method was immunoSEQ multiplex PCR. The sample has some 340,000 clones, 87% seen once; the top ten hold less than 6%. The sequenced material came from PBMCs or T cells enriched from blood (not recorded which). The receptors derive from a woman between 25 and 40 years old who had recovered from COVID-19.

The gene calls are TRBV2 and TRBJ2-1; D may be TRBD2 (5 bases). This CDR3 contains 15 residues. Trimming took off 6 bases at V and 8 bases at J, with 20 bases between the two ends. Looked up from germline, CDR1 is SNHLY and CDR2 is FYNNEI. The CDR3: CASRPGIDLIHEQFF. CDR3 sequence (DNA): TGTGCCAGCAGGCCGGGGATCGACCTGATCCATGAGCAGTTCTTC.

The rearrangement links TRBV6-6 to TRBJ1-1; 8 nucleotides match TRBD1. Trimming at V came to 5 bases and at J to 2 bases, leaving 13 bases not matched to a gene. Germline assignment: CDR1 MNHNY and CDR2 SVGAGI (reference sequence). CDR3 length: 17 residues. The CDR3 DNA follows: TGTGCCAGCAGTCCAAAACAGGGGGACCTCGAAAACACTGAAGCTTTCTTT. Translating gives CASSPKQGDLENTEAFF.

The chain couples TRBV12-3 or TRBV12-4 to TRBJ1-5, with unresolved D. V lost 5 bases and J lost 6, with 8 bases in between. The CDR3 spans 12 residues. The CDR3 loop is CASSLYRQPQHF. DNA for the CDR3: TGTGCCAGCAGTCTCTATCGTCAGCCCCAGCATTTT.

Remarks on this clone: This sample also contains other DNA sequences that code for the same CDR3. CDR3 in DNA: TGCGCCAGCAGCTTGGACCAGGGCAGGGAGACCCAGTACTTC. Protein sequence: CASSLDQGRETQYF. The chain links TRBV5-1 to TRBJ2-5; tentative D call: TRBD1 (5 bases). The ends were cut back, 0 bases at V and 5 bases at J, with 11 bases in the middle. In germline, CDR1 is SGHRS, CDR2 YFSETQ. The CDR3 length is 14 residues.

This clone was counted once. The rearrangement links TRBV19 to TRBJ1-3; the D gene is possibly TRBD1 (6 bases). The germline V and J ends were trimmed by 9 bases and 0 bases, with 18 bases remaining between them. Germline lookup yields CDR1 LNHDA and CDR2 SQIVND (reference sequence). The CDR3 loop spans 16 amino acids. As DNA, the CDR3 is TGTGCCAGCTTAATCTGGGGGACAAGCTCTGGAAACACCATATATTTT. Protein: CASLIWGTSSGNTIYF.

V is TRBV29-1 and J is TRBJ2-1; D possibly corresponds to TRBD2 (6 bases). The CDR3 totals 13 residues. CDR1 is SQVTM and CDR2 is ANQGSEA in the germline V gene. Trimming left V 3 bases short and J 8 bases short, with 14 bases between. The CDR3, as DNA: TGCAGCGTTGAGGAGGGGTTTGGCTATGAGCAGTTCTTC. Translation: CSVEEGFGYEQFF.